Reported below is one T cell receptor beta chain. Its antigen is unidentified. This entry comes from a study of OX40 agonist ivuxolimab in advanced cancers. Study overall: Administration of intravenous ivuxolimab to patients occurred every 2 weeks at 0.01 to 10 mg/kg. Findings and caveats of the study: Expanded clones were, on average, more numerous in CD8+ T cells than in CD4+.

Sequencing used immunoSEQ multiplex PCR; TCRdb keeps in-frame clones, though not all of them. The table records approximately 23,000 clones, around nine tenths of them present only once. This CDR3 contains 18 residues. The chain recombines TRBV21-1 with TRBJ1-1; the table's D call TRBD1 went unverified against the DNA. TRBV21-1 is described as a pseudogene. The clonotype was recovered from an adult with an advanced solid tumor such as melanoma, head and neck, liver or kidney cancer. The sequenced sample was CD4+ or CD8+ T cells sorted from blood, obtained in a trial of the OX40 agonist ivuxolimab. CDR3 loop: CASPPRIDRAHKNTEAFF. Written as DNA, the CDR3 is TGTGCCAGCCCTCCCCGGATAGACAGGGCCCACAAAAACACTGAAGCTTTCTTT.